This T cell receptor (beta chain) is from a study of CD8+ T cells in alopecia areata. Study at large: Patients received oral tofacitinib, 5 to 10 mg twice daily, for moderate-to-severe alopecia areata.

Study-level results: On tofacitinib, scalp clonality and expanded CD8+ clones among top 100 fell significantly.

J gave up 8 bases and V 4 bases, and 8 bases lay outside the gene matches. From germline, CDR1 is SGHRS and CDR2 YFSETQ. The CDR3 contains 14 residues. Treatment described: oral pan-JAK inhibitor, 5-10 mg twice daily. After isolation, RNA underwent reverse transcription to generate cDNA as the sequencing template. Repertoires were generated with immunoSEQ multiplex PCR, while TCRdb's copy carries only in-frame clones and drops some. The sample holds some 170,000 clones, approximately 52% seen once. As concerns this clone: The antigen remains undetermined.

The source of this sequence is a human donor with alopecia areata. The chain uses TRBV5-1 and TRBJ2-4, with 8 positions matching TRBD1. Source: CD4+ T cells sorted from blood, taken around week 55, from a patient treated with tofacitinib. The chain's CDR3 is CASSRGQGIDIQYF. CDR3 nucleotides: TGCGCCAGCAGCCGTGGACAGGGAATCGACATTCAGTACTTC.